The next 29 T cell receptor beta chains were all read from a single sample in a study of molecular identifiers for immune sequencing clone quantification (dated by TCRdb to between 2017 and 2018). Library preparation used PCR. Instrument used: Illumina HiSeq 4000. Clones were called with MiXCR by TCRdb after fastp trimmed the public reads at Q25, and only in-frame beta chains were retained. Each CDR3 protein gets just one entry, which takes the most common genes and DNA from the rows behind it. Within this sample are about 320,000 distinct CDR3 sequences, with about a fifth of them counted one time only. The top ten constitute 0.75% to 0.85% of the sample. Input material: naive CD8+ T cells from blood, with Jurkat cell RNA spiked in. The cell subset or site tag for this specimen amounts to: FACS-sorted CD8+CD4-CCR7+CD45RA+ naive T cells. These receptors all stem from a human donor in good health. Some libraries in this study had Jurkat cell RNA spiked in.

In regard to this clonotype: A much larger clonotype is one base distant, so this may be a read error. Since no conserved phenylalanine or tryptophan closes the CDR3, a read error is the likely cause. This chain uses TRBV6-6 with TRBJ2-7; a possible D gene is TRBD1 (5 bases). Per germline, CDR1 MNHNY and CDR2 SVGAGI (reference sequence). CDR3 length: 13 amino acids. Deletions cut 5 bases from V and 5 bases from J, with 13 bases between. CDR3 protein: CASSTGQGHEQYS. The DNA of the CDR3 is TGTGCCAGCAGTACGGGCCAGGGCCACGAGCAGTACTCC.

This clonotype was counted a single time. A read error may be the cause here, since a much bigger clone is one base away. The gene calls are TRBV2 and TRBJ2-2, with D tentatively TRBD2 (5 bases). This CDR3 is built from 18 residues. Germline V CDR1 and CDR2: SNHLY, FYNNEI. CDR3 nucleotide sequence: TGTGCCAGCAGTGAGTTTCTCAGGCCCTCCGGGAACTCCGGGGAGCTGTTTTTT. Residues: CASSEFLRPSGNSGELFF.

This clonotype was picked up a small number of times. V usage is TRBV10-1 and J usage is TRBJ2-7, with no clear D. V was trimmed by 0 bases and J by 4 bases, leaving 16 bases between them. CDR1 is WNHNN and CDR2 is SYGVQD in the germline V gene (reference sequence). This CDR3 contains 16 residues. This chain's CDR3 is CASSESTRSGRYEQYF. For the CDR3, the DNA is TGCGCCAGCAGTGAGTCGACCCGATCGGGCAGATACGAGCAGTACTTC.

This clonotype has a count of ten or more. Here the CDR3 DNA reads TGTGCCAGTAGTTTCCAGTCAGGGAGAACCCCTGGGGCCAACGTCCTGACTTTC. Translation gives CASSFQSGRTPGANVLTF. The chain combines TRBV19 with TRBJ2-6; either TRBD1 or TRBD2 may fit D (5 bases each). This CDR3 spans 18 amino acids. CDR1 is LNHDA and CDR2 is SQIVND in the germline V gene (reference sequence). Deletions cut 5 bases from V and 2 bases from J, with 19 bases between.

For this clonotype: This sequence may be a read error, since a much larger clone differs from it by one base. No conserved phenylalanine or tryptophan is present at the end of the CDR3, so a read error is the likely explanation. The chain recombines TRBV12-3 or TRBV12-4 with TRBJ2-7; D is unresolved. The CDR3 spans 13 residues. The ends were cut back, 4 bases at V and 3 bases at J, with 10 bases in the middle. CDR3 DNA sequence: TGTGCCAGCAGTTCTGGGCGGATCTACGAGCAGTACCTC. This gives the protein CASSSGRIYEQYL.

This clonotype was seen at least ten times. This chain joins TRBV7-9 and TRBJ2-3, with D unclear. V gave up 5 bases and J gave up 3 bases, with 6 bases separating them. Germline V gene data show CDR1 as SEHNR and CDR2 as FQNEAQ (reference sequence). The CDR3 extends over 12 amino acids. This chain's CDR3 is CASSAITDTQYF. CDR3 sequence (DNA): TGTGCCAGCAGCGCAATTACAGATACGCAGTATTTT.

This clonotype occurred many times. The gene calls are TRBV12-3 or TRBV12-4 and TRBJ2-7; maybe TRBD1 (5 bases). The CDR3 has 15 residues. Trimming shortened V by 1 base and J by 3 bases, and 13 bases separated the two germline ends. This CDR3 reads CASSLVGAQSYEQYF. The CDR3, as DNA: TGTGCCAGCAGTTTAGTAGGGGCTCAGAGCTACGAGCAGTACTTC.

This clonotype appeared many times. This chain connects TRBV28 to TRBJ1-6; 7 nucleotides align to TRBD1. The trim removed 6 bases at V and 0 bases at J, leaving 5 bases unmatched. The CDR3 covers 16 residues. Germline V CDR1 and CDR2: MDHEN, SYDVKM. CDR3 in DNA: TGTGCCAGCAGACAACAGGGGAGCTCCTATAATTCACCCCTCCACTTT. It encodes CASRQQGSSYNSPLHF.

This clonotype was detected once. A read error may be the cause here, since a much bigger clone is one base away. The genes are TRBV7-2 and TRBJ2-7; 9 nucleotides agree with TRBD1. V dropped 6 bases and J dropped 3; count of bases not matched to a gene: 15. This CDR3 contains 17 residues. Germline V gene data show CDR1 as SGHTA and CDR2 as FQGNSA. The CDR3 nucleotides are TGTGCCAGCAGTTGGGACAGGGTTGGTGGGATGAACTACGAGCAGTACTTC. Its protein is CASSWDRVGGMNYEQYF.

This clonotype was counted ten times or more. The genes are TRBV4-3 and TRBJ2-7, with D possibly called TRBD1 or TRBD2 (5 bases each). The CDR3 runs 13 residues. Looked up from germline, CDR1 is LGHNA and CDR2 is YSLEER. V gave up 3 bases and J gave up 6 bases, with 12 bases separating them. CDR3 in DNA: TGCGCCAGCAGCCACCGCCGGGACGCCGAGCAGTACTTC. As protein: CASSHRRDAEQYF.

This clonotype was observed a handful of times. CDR3 sequence reads: CASSLPHWTSGSETQYF. As DNA, the CDR3 is TGTGCCAGCAGCTTACCCCACTGGACTAGCGGGAGCGAGACCCAGTACTTC. The chain has TRBV11-2 and TRBJ2-5; 13 bases are shared with TRBD2. The junction had 8 bases not matched to a gene; V was cut back by 2 bases and J by 5 bases. This CDR3 is 17 amino acids long. The V gene's germline CDR1 is SGHAT and CDR2 FQNNGV.

This clonotype was detected a few times. This may be a read error: a much more frequent sequence differs by one nucleotide. The chain employs TRBV14 and TRBJ1-5; D perhaps matches TRBD1 (6 bases). In germline, CDR1 is SGHDN, CDR2 FVKESK. CDR3 length equals 16 residues. The CDR3 spells CASGQVSGQTNQPQHF. The CDR3 DNA follows: TGTGCCAGCGGCCAAGTTTCTGGACAGACAAATCAGCCCCAGCATTTT.

This clonotype was picked up many times. The gene calls are TRBV29-1 and TRBJ2-5; D unresolved. Germline lookup yields CDR1 SQVTM and CDR2 ANQGSEA. The V end lost 4 bases, the J end lost 5 bases, and 17 bases lay between the germline ends. CDR3 length: 14 residues. CDR3 protein: CSVAPDQLQETQYF. The CDR3, as DNA: TGCAGCGTTGCCCCGGATCAGCTTCAGGAGACCCAGTACTTC.

The chain joins TRBV27 to TRBJ2-7; 11 bases map to TRBD2. V lost 5 bases to trimming and J lost 7 bases; unmatched junction nucleotides: 7. The CDR3 is made up of 14 amino acids. The germline CDR1 and CDR2 sequences are MNHEY and SMNVEV (reference sequence). The CDR3 reads CASSPGTSGTEQYF. The CDR3, as DNA: TGTGCCAGCAGTCCCGGGACTAGCGGCACGGAGCAGTACTTC.

Regarding this clonotype: This may arise from a read error, as a much more abundant clone is one base away. The V gene is TRBV19, the J gene TRBJ2-6; D ambiguous. Germline V gives CDR1 LNHDA, CDR2 SQIVND (reference sequence). The V and J ends lost 3 bases and 1 base respectively, with 13 bases between them. The CDR3 totals 17 residues. CDR3 sequence reads: CASSMVSSSSGANVLTF. For the CDR3, the DNA is TGTGCCAGTAGTATGGTTTCTTCCTCGTCTGGGGCCAACGTCCTGACTTTC.

This clonotype was detected once. Germline is not matched at one junction end, which may reflect a read error. The chain recombines TRBV7-6 with TRBJ2-5; D unresolved. CDR1 is SGHVS, CDR2 FNYEAQ, per germline. There are 14 residues in the CDR3. The CDR3 protein is CASSHVNPQEAQYF. The CDR3 DNA reads as TGTGCCAGCAGCCACGTAAACCCACAAGAGGCCCAGTACTTC.

This clonotype was counted many times. The chain is built from TRBV7-9 and TRBJ2-7, with D unresolved. CDR3 length: 15 amino acids. Germline CDR1 and CDR2: SEHNR and FQNEAQ (reference sequence). The ends were cut back, 1 base at V and 2 bases at J, with 12 bases in the middle. The DNA of the CDR3 is TGTGCCAGCAGCTTAGAGCGCCAGAGTACCTACGAGCAGTACTTC. It is translated as CASSLERQSTYEQYF.

Points on this clonotype: A much bigger clone sits one base away, suggesting this may be a read error. The chain employs TRBV12-3 or TRBV12-4 and TRBJ1-2; maybe TRBD1 (5 bases). The CDR3 spans 14 residues. The CDR3 nucleotides are TGTGCCAGCAGTTTAGATGCAGGGAACTATGGCTCCACCTTC. This gives the protein CASSLDAGNYGSTF.

V usage is TRBV12-3 or TRBV12-4 and J usage is TRBJ2-2, with D unresolved. This CDR3 has 13 residues. With 8 bases removed from V and 0 bases from J, the gap between germline ends came to 7 bases. CDR3 sequence: CASGTSNTGELFF. CDR3 DNA: TGTGCCAGCGGCACCTCGAACACCGGGGAGCTGTTTTTT.

A word on this clonotype: Being one base from a much bigger clone, this may be a read error. The chain uses TRBV29-1 and TRBJ2-5, with 9 bases that match TRBD1. CDR3 length equals 16 residues. Germline CDR1 is SQVTM and CDR2 is ANQGSEA. V lost 7 bases and J lost 0; bases outside the gene matches: 12. CDR3 bases: TGCAGCGCCGAAGGACAGGGGAACTTGCACCAAGAGACCCAGTACTTC. It codes for CSAEGQGNLHQETQYF.

Details on this clonotype: Just one base apart from a much larger clone, this may be a read error. The chain couples TRBV7-9 to TRBJ2-1; D remains ambiguous. The CDR3 extends over 13 amino acids. The V gene's germline CDR1 is SEHNR and CDR2 FQNEAQ (reference sequence). Trimming took 1 base from V and 6 from J, leaving 7 bases between them. The CDR3 coding sequence is TGTGCCAGCAGCTTAGTACAAGCCAATGAGCAGTTCTTC. Its translation: CASSLVQANEQFF.

With regard to this clonotype: Sequence at one end of the junction differs from germline and may be a read error. J is TRBJ2-3 and V is TRBV29-1; no clear D gene. Germline V gene data show CDR1 as SQVTM and CDR2 as ANQGSEA. The CDR3 runs to 13 residues. CDR3: CGVELTTTDTQYF. CDR3 nucleotide sequence: TGCGGCGTTGAACTAACCACCACAGATACGCAGTATTTC.

This clonotype has at least ten counts. The chain recombines TRBV29-1 with TRBJ1-1; tentative D call: TRBD1 (5 bases). The germline CDR1 and CDR2 sequences are SQVTM and ANQGSEA. The V and J ends lost 3 bases and 7 bases respectively, with 12 bases between them. The CDR3 loop spans 12 amino acids. The CDR3 loop is CSVDGAVSEAFF. DNA of the CDR3: TGCAGCGTTGACGGGGCTGTCAGTGAAGCTTTCTTT.

This clonotype occurred many times. The rearrangement uses TRBV5-1 and TRBJ2-7; TRBD2 might be the D (6 bases). The V gene's germline CDR1 is SGHRS and CDR2 YFSETQ. This CDR3 contains 14 residues. V lost 0 bases to trimming and J lost 3 bases, with 10 bases between them. The CDR3 DNA reads TGCGCCAGCAGCTTGGCTCCGGAGGGCTACGAGCAGTACTTC. Protein product: CASSLAPEGYEQYF.

This clonotype was seen a few times. This chain uses TRBV30 with TRBJ2-2; D remains unclear. Trimming stripped 2 bases from V and 3 bases from J, with 7 bases between. The length of the CDR3 is 13 residues. The germline V gene encodes CDR1 GTSNPN and CDR2 SVGIG (reference sequence). The CDR3 DNA reads as TGTGCCTGGAGTCTAACTGACACCGGGGAGCTGTTTTTT. It specifies CAWSLTDTGELFF.

This clonotype was counted between two and nine times. The V and J genes are TRBV16 and TRBJ1-5; no definite D call. Between the trimmed V and J ends, which lost 0 bases and 0 bases, there was a span of 9 bases. Germline V gene sequence: CDR1 KGHSY, CDR2 FQNENV. This CDR3 has 16 residues. DNA of the CDR3: TGTGCCAGCAGCCAATCTGGGCAGTATAGCAATCAGCCCCAGCATTTT. Protein sequence: CASSQSGQYSNQPQHF.

Concerning this clonotype itself: This could be a read error, since a much larger clone is one nucleotide away. This chain joins TRBV28 and TRBJ1-2; TRBD1 might be the D (6 bases). The germline gives CDR1 MDHEN, CDR2 SYDVKM. This CDR3 spans 15 amino acids. The CDR3 DNA follows: TGTGCCGGCAGTTTAGCAGGGGCAGGGGACTATGGCTACACCTTC. This gives the protein CAGSLAGAGDYGYTF.

The sample holds many counts of this clonotype. The chain employs TRBV6-5 and TRBJ2-3, with 7 nucleotides matching TRBD1. CDR1 and CDR2 (germline): MNHEY, SVGAGI. The CDR3 is made up of 16 amino acids. V trimming: 2 bases; J trimming: 5 bases; junction bases outside the gene matches: 10. In DNA form, the CDR3 reads TGTGCCAGCAGTTACGAGTATACAGGGGTCATAGATACGCAGTATTTT. Amino acids: CASSYEYTGVIDTQYF.

This clonotype was found a few times. This chain joins TRBV7-6 and TRBJ2-1, with a tentative D call TRBD2 (5 bases). Germline V CDR1 and CDR2: SGHVS, FNYEAQ. Trimming shortened V by 4 bases and J by 1 base, and 11 bases separated the two germline ends. This CDR3 has 15 amino acids. The CDR3 loop is CASSSILVSYNEQFF. Written as DNA, the CDR3 is TGTGCCAGCAGCTCGATACTAGTGTCCTACAATGAGCAGTTCTTC.